This TCR beta chain stems from a study of long-term antiretroviral therapy in people with HIV. Germline CDR1 and CDR2: SGHAT and FQNNGV. The V end was cut by 4 bases, the J end by 4 bases, with 16 bases between. The CDR3 is made up of 16 amino acids. immunoSEQ v3.0 was run at survey level. Per-sample sequencing targets were 40,000-50,000 T-cell genomes. The protocol was immunoSEQ multiplex PCR, while the TCRdb copy is restricted to in-frame clones and leaves out a portion. The profile shows more than 15,000 clones, roughly 80% of them singletons. The study drew at least one pre-ART and at least two post-ART PBMC samples from every donor. This clone was recorded a few times. Its target is not known. Findings and caveats of the study: The repertoire was dominated at all time points by clones expanded before ART. ART was followed by higher diversity that remained below transplant donor controls.

The rearrangement joins TRBV11-2 to TRBJ2-2; maybe TRBD1 (5 bases). The clonotype originates from a man aged 25 to 40 with HIV. The input for sequencing was unsorted PBMCs, taken 1.2 years before starting antiretroviral therapy. The CDR3 sequence is CASSSSSWGGTGELFF. CDR3 DNA sequence: TGTGCCAGCAGCTCCAGTTCCTGGGGCGGCACCGGGGAGCTGTTTTTT.